This TCR beta chain is drawn from a study of beta chain features in type 1 diabetes. The study, taken as a whole, reports: In every one of the four CD4+ subsets, TCRB CDR3s were moderately but significantly shorter in Type 1 diabetes patients. Researchers caution that PCR might favor shorter templates, equally among patients and controls. Researchers could not determine here whether HLA type influences TCRB rearrangement.

The authors reverse transcribed all of the isolated RNA, so sequencing captured expressed TCRB transcripts. Assay: immunoSEQ multiplex PCR; the TCRdb copy retains only in-frame clones and omits some. The sample has under 300,000 clones; approximately 15% are singletons. All of the sorted populations showed purity greater than 95%. This clone was seen a few times. The target antigen is unknown. The TCR was taken from a man aged 30 to 39 with type 1 diabetes. Material: naive CD4+ T cells from blood.

CDR3 coding DNA: TGTGCCAGCAGCCACCGGGGGAGGAGGAGAGAGACCCAGTACTTC. Protein sequence: CASSHRGRRRETQYF. The rearrangement uses TRBV7-2 and TRBJ2-5; possibly TRBD2 for D (6 bases). The CDR3 has 15 residues. Per germline, CDR1 SGHTA and CDR2 FQGNSA. Trimming cost V 5 bases and J 4 bases, with 17 bases left between them.